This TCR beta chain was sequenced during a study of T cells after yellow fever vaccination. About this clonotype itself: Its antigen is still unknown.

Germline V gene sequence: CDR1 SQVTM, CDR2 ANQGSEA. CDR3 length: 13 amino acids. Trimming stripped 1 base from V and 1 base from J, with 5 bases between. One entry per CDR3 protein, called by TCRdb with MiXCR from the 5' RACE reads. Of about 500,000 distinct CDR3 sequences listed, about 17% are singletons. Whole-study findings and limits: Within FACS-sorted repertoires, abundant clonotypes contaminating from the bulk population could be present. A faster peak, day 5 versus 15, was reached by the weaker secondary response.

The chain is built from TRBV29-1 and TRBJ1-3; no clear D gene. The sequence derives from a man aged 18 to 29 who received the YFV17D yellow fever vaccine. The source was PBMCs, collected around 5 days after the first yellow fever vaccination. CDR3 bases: TGCAGCGTTGAAGTGGGGTCTGGAAACACCATATATTTT. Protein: CSVEVGSGNTIYF.